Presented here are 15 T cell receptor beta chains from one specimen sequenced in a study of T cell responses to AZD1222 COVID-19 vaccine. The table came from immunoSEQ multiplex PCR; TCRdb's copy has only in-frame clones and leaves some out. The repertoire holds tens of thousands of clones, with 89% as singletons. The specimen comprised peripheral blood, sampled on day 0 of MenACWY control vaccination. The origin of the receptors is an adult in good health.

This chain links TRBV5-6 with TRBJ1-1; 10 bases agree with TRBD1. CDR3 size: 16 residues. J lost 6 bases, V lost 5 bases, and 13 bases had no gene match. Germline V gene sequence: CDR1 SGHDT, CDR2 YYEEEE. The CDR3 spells CASRQGTRDRGAEAFF. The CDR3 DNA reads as TGTGCCAGCAGACAAGGCACGCGGGACAGGGGAGCTGAAGCTTTCTTT.

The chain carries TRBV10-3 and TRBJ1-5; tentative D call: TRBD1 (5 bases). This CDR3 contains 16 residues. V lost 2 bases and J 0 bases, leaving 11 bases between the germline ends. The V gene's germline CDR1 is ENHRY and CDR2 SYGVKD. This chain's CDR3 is CAISEDYRYSNQPQHF. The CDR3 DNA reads TGTGCCATCAGTGAGGACTACAGGTATAGCAATCAGCCCCAGCATTTT.

DNA for the CDR3: TGTGCCACCAGTGGGAACAGGGGTCATCAGCCCCAGCATTTT. Translated: CATSGNRGHQPQHF. The chain joins TRBV24-1 to TRBJ1-5; 7 bases fit TRBD1. The length of the CDR3 is 14 residues. Germline V gene data show CDR1 as KGHDR and CDR2 as SFDVKD. V gave up 5 bases and J gave up 5 bases; unmatched junction bases: 5.

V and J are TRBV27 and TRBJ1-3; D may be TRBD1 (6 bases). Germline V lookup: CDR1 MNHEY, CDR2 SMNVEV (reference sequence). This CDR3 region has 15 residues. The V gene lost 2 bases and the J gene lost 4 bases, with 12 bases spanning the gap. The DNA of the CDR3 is TGTGCCAGCAGTTTAGGGTCAGGGGACGGAAACACCATATATTTT. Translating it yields CASSLGSGDGNTIYF.

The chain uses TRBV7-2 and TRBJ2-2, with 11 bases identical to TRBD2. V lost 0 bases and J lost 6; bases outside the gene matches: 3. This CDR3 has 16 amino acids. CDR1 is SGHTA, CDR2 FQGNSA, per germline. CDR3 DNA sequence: TGTGCCAGCAGCTTAGCGGCTAGCGGGGGGCCCGGGGAGCTGTTTTTT. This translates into CASSLAASGGPGELFF.

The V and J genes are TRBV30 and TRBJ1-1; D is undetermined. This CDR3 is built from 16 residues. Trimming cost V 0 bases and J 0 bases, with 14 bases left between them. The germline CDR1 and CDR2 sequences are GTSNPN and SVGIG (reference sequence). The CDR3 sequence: CAWSVRNHLMNTEAFF. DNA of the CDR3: TGTGCCTGGAGTGTGAGGAACCATCTCATGAACACTGAAGCTTTCTTT.

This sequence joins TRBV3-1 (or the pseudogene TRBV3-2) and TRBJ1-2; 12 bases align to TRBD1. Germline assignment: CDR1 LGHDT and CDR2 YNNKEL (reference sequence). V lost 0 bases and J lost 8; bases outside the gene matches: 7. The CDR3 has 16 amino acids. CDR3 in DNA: TGTGCCAGCAGCCAAGATTCGGGACAGGGGGCTTTAGGCTACACCTTC. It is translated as CASSQDSGQGALGYTF.

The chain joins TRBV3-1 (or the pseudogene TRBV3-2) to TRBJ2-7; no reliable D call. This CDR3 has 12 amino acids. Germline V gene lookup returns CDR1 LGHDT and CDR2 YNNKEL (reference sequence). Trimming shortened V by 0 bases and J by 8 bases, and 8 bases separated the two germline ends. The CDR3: CASSQEEAKQYF. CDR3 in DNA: TGTGCCAGCAGCCAAGAGGAAGCGAAGCAGTACTTC.

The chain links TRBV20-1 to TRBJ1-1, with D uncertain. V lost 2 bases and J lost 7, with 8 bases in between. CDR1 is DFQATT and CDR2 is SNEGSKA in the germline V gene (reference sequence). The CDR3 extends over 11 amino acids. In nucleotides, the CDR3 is TGCAGTGCTAGACAGACCTTTGAAGCTTTCTTT. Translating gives CSARQTFEAFF.

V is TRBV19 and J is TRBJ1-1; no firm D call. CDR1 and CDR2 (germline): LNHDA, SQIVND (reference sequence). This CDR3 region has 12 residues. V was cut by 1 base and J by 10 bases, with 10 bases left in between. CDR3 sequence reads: CASSIVAGGAFF. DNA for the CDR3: TGTGCCAGTAGTATAGTGGCCGGCGGAGCTTTCTTT.

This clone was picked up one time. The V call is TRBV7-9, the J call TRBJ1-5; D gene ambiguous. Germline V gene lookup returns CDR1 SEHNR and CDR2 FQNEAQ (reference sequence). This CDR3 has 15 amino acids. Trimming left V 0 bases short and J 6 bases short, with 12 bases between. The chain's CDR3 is CASSLAAPSPQPQHF. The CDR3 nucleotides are TGTGCCAGCAGCTTAGCGGCCCCGAGTCCTCAGCCCCAGCATTTT.

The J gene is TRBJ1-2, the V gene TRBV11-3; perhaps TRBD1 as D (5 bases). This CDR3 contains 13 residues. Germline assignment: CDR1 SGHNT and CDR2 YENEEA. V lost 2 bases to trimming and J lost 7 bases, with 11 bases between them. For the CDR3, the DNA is TGTGCCAGCAGCTTATCTGGGGGAGGTGGCTACACCTTC. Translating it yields CASSLSGGGGYTF.

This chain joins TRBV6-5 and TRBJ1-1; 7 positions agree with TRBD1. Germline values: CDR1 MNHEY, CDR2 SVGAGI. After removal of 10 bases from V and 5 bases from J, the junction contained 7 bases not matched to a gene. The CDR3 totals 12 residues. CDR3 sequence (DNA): TGTGCCACTCAACACAGGGGAACTGAAGCTTTCTTT. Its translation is CATQHRGTEAFF.

Written as DNA, the CDR3 is TGTGCCAGCTCACCAACGGGTTTTAGCCCGGACTATGGCTACACCTTC. It specifies CASSPTGFSPDYGYTF. J is TRBJ1-2 and V is TRBV18; unclear D gene. V was trimmed by 2 bases and J by 3 bases, leaving 16 bases between them. The CDR3 has 16 amino acids. Per germline, CDR1 KGHSH and CDR2 LQKENI. Full variable domain (remainder filled in from reference TRBV18 and TRBJ1-2): NAGVMQNPRHLVRRRGQEARLRCSPMKGHSHVYWYRQLPEEGLKFMVYLQKENIIDESGMPKERFSAEFPKEGPSILRIQQVVRGDSAAYFCASSPTGFSPDYGYTFGSGTRLTVV.

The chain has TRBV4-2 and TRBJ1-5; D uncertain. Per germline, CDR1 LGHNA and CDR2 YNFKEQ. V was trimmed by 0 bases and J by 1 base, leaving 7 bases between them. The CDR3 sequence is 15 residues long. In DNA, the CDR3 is TGTGCCAGCAGCCAAGAACTGGGAAGCAATCAGCCCCAGCATTTT. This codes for CASSQELGSNQPQHF.